This TCR beta chain was sequenced for a study of shared clonotypes between healthy human individuals. Study-level results: At large depth, rarefaction still showed sorted-subset sequencing to be incomplete.

This CDR3 has 11 amino acids. Germline assignment: CDR1 MDHEN and CDR2 SYDVKM. Trimming took off 4 bases at V and 8 bases at J, with 5 bases between the two ends. Measured with immunoSEQ multiplex PCR; TCRdb has only the in-frame clones, and not every one. The sample holds about 2 million clones; roughly 95% are singletons and the top ten take 1% to 1.5%. In the naive CD8 group, cells lacked CD45RO and were positively selected for CCR7, so terminally differentiated effector memory CD45RA+ cells were left out. As for this clone: Its specificity is unknown.

Sequenced input: naive CD8+ T cells sorted from blood. The origin of this receptor is a man aged 18 to 29 in good health. V is TRBV28 and J is TRBJ2-2; tentatively, D is TRBD1 or TRBD2 (5 bases each). The CDR3 DNA reads TGTGCCAGCAGTTGGGGGGGGGAGCTGTTTTTT. This translates into CASSWGGELFF. Based on the CDR3 plus reference TRBV28 and TRBJ2-2, the full variable domain is DVKVTQSSRYLVKRTGEKVFLECVQDMDHENMFWYRQDPGLGLRLIYFSYDVKMKEKGDIPEGYSVSREKKERFSLILESASTNQTSMYLCASSWGGELFFGEGSRLTVL.